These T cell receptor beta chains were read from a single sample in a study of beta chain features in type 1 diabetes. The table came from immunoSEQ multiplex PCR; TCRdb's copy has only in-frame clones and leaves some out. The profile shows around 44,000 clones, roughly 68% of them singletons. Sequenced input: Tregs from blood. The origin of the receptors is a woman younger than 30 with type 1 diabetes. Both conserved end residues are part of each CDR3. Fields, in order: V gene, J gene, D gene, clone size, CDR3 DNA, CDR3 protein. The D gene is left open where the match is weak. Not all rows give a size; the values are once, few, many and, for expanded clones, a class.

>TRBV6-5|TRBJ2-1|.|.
TGTGCCAGCAGCCCCAGCAATGAGCAGTTCTTC
CASSPSNEQFF
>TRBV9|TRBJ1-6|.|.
TGTGCCAGCAGCGTTACAGAGAATTCACCCCTCCACTTT
CASSVTENSPLHF
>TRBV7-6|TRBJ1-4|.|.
TGTGCCAGCAGCCCCTTCGGCACAGGGACTAATGAAAAACTGTTTTTT
CASSPFGTGTNEKLFF
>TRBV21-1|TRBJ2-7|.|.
TGTGCCAGCAGCAAAGAGAAGGGTGAGGACTCCTCCGAGCAGTACTTC
CASSKEKGEDSSEQYF
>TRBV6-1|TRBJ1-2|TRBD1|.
TGTGCCAGCAGTGATGGACAGGGGGGAACTCTCTATGGCTACACCTTC
CASSDGQGGTLYGYTF
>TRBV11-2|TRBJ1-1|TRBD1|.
TGTGCCAGCAGCCGACAAGACAGGGCGAACACTGAAGCTTTCTTT
CASSRQDRANTEAFF
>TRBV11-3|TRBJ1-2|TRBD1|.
TGTGCCAGCAGCTTAGATCAGGGGACAGGGACCTACGGCTACACCTTC
CASSLDQGTGTYGYTF
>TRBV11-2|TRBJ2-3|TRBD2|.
TGTGCCAGCAGCTTATTCGCTAGCGGGAGCCACCCAGATACGCAGTATTTT
CASSLFASGSHPDTQYF
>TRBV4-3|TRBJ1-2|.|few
TGCGCCAGCAGCCAAGAACGCGAACCCTTCTATGGCTACACCTTC
CASSQEREPFYGYTF
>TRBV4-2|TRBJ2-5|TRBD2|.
TGTGCCAGCAGCCAAGCACCTCTAGCGGGGGGACAAGAGACCCAGTACTTC
CASSQAPLAGGQETQYF
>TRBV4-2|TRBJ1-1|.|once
TGTGCCAGCAGCCATGCCCCGGACAGTGAAGCTTTCTTT
CASSHAPDSEAFF
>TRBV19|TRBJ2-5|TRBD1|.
TGTGCCAGTAGTACAAACAGGGGAGAGACCCAGTACTTC
CASSTNRGETQYF
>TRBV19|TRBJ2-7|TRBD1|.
TGTGCCAGTAAGCCCACCGACAGGGAATCCTACGAGCAGTACTTC
CASKPTDRESYEQYF
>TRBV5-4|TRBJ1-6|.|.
TGTGCCAGCAGCTTGGACAGGGTTCTAGGGAATTCACCCCTCCACTTT
CASSLDRVLGNSPLHF
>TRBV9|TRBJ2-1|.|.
TGTGCCAGCAGCTTAGAGGCGGGACTCCTCTCCTACAATGAGCAGTTCTTC
CASSLEAGLLSYNEQFF
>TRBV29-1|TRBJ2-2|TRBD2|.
TGCAGCGTTAGCGCCAAAACTAGCGGGAGCTGGAACACCGGGGAGCTGTTTTTT
CSVSAKTSGSWNTGELFF
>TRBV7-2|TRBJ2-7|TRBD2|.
TGTGCCAGCGAATTGAGCGGGAGGCCCCACGAGCAGTACTTC
CASELSGRPHEQYF
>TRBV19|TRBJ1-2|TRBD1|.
TGTGCCAGTAGTTCGGGCGATACGGCGAGGACAGGGGATGGCTACACCTTC
CASSSGDTARTGDGYTF
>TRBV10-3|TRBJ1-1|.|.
TGTGCCATCAGCCCGGGGGGGAACACTGAAGCTTTCTTT
CAISPGGNTEAFF
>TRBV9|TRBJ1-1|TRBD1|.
TGTGCCAGCAGCGGGGGACAGGGGGCTGGCACTGAAGCTTTCTTT
CASSGGQGAGTEAFF